These 4 T cell receptor beta chains came from one sample sequenced in a study of OX40 agonist ivuxolimab in advanced cancers. TCRdb's copy holds only in-frame clones and misses some; the assay was immunoSEQ multiplex PCR. The sample records approximately 58,000 clones, about 85% being singletons. The sequencing used CD4+ or CD8+ T cells sorted from blood, collected in a trial of the OX40 agonist ivuxolimab. These receptors were taken from an adult with an advanced solid tumor such as melanoma, head and neck, liver or kidney cancer.

The gene calls are TRBV29-1 and TRBJ2-7, with D tentatively TRBD1 or TRBD2 (5 bases each). V dropped 1 base and J dropped 7 bases, with 11 bases sitting between them. Germline V gene data show CDR1 as SQVTM and CDR2 as ANQGSEA. There are 12 residues in the CDR3. CDR3 residues: CSVEGSGGEQYF. In DNA form, the CDR3 reads TGCAGCGTTGAAGGTTCTGGGGGTGAGCAGTACTTC.

Notes on this clone: The same CDR3 is also encoded by other DNA sequences in this sample. The chain has TRBV4-1 and TRBJ1-1, with 7 nucleotides matching TRBD1. The CDR3 has 15 amino acids. Germline CDR1 and CDR2: MGHRA and YSYEKL. Unmatched junction bases numbered 7, after V lost 1 base and J lost 5 bases. The CDR3 nucleotides are TGCGCCAGCAGCCAAGCCTACAGGGGAAGGACTGAAGCTTTCTTT. Protein product: CASSQAYRGRTEAFF.

The chain has TRBV18 and TRBJ2-2; 7 bases are a match to TRBD1. Per germline, CDR1 KGHSH and CDR2 LQKENI. V shed 8 bases, J shed 0 bases, and the junction held 9 bases outside the gene matches. The CDR3 is 16 amino acids. The CDR3 sequence is CASTNRQGANTGELFF. The CDR3 nucleotides are TGTGCCAGCACTAATCGACAGGGCGCGAACACCGGGGAGCTGTTTTTT.

The CDR3 loop is CASSLGAGTGETQYF. Written as DNA, the CDR3 is TGTGCCAGCAGCTTAGGGGCAGGGACAGGGGAGACCCAGTACTTC. This rearrangement joins TRBV11-2 to TRBJ2-5; 9 positions match TRBD1. Germline V gives CDR1 SGHAT, CDR2 FQNNGV. There are 15 residues in the CDR3. Trimming removed 1 base from V and 5 bases from J; junction bases left unmatched: 5.